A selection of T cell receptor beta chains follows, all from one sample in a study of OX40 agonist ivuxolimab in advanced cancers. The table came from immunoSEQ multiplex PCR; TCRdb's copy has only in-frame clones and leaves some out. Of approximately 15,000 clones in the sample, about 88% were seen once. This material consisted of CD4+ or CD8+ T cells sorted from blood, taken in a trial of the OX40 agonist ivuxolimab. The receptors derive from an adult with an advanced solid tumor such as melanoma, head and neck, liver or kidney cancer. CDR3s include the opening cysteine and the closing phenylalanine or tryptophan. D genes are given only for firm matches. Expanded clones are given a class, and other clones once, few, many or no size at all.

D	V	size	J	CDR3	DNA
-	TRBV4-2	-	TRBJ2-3	CASSQTPSARGTDTQYF	TGTGCCAGCAGCCAAACCCCTAGCGCCCGGGGCACAGATACGCAGTATTTT
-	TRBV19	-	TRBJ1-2	CASSIENSPGGYTF	TGTGCCAGTAGTATCGAGAACAGCCCCGGTGGCTACACCTTC
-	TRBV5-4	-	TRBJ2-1	CASSFLETEQFF	TGTGCCAGCAGCTTCTTAGAAACTGAGCAGTTCTTC
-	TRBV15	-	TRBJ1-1	CATSREGAEAFF	TGTGCCACCAGCAGAGAAGGGGCTGAAGCTTTCTTT
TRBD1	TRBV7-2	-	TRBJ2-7	CASSFERGREQYF	TGTGCCAGCAGCTTCGAGAGGGGGCGCGAGCAGTACTTC
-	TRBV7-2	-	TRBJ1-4	CASSLFMGGTNEKLFF	TGTGCCAGCAGCTTATTTATGGGTGGTACTAATGAAAAACTGTTTTTT
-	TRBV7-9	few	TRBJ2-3	CASSPRGPDTQYF	TGTGCCAGCAGCCCCAGGGGCCCAGATACGCAGTATTTT
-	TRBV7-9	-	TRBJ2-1	CASSLTGATGNEQFF	TGTGCCAGCAGCTTGACAGGCGCTACAGGCAATGAGCAGTTCTTC
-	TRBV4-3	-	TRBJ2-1	CASSQDTGNEQFF	TGCGCCAGCAGCCAAGATACGGGCAATGAGCAGTTCTTC
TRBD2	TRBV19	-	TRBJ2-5	CASSRLGLAIETQYF	TGTGCCAGTAGTAGGCTGGGACTAGCAATAGAGACCCAGTACTTC
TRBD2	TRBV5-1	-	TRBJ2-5	CASSLGAGGPQETQYF	TGCGCCAGCAGCTTAGGAGCGGGAGGCCCCCAAGAGACCCAGTACTTC
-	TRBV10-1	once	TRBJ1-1	CASSDPSGGNTEAFF	TGCGCCAGCAGTGACCCCTCGGGCGGGAACACTGAAGCTTTCTTT
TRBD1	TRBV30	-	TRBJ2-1	CAWSPYLGTGKNEQFF	TGTGCCTGGAGTCCTTATCTCGGGACAGGGAAGAATGAGCAGTTCTTC
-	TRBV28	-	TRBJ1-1	CASTTLGTPGTEAFF	TGTGCCAGCACAACCTTGGGCACTCCGGGGACTGAAGCTTTCTTT
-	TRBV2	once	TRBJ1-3	CASSGRDSGNTIYF	TGTGCCAGCAGTGGGCGCGACTCTGGAAACACCATATATTTT
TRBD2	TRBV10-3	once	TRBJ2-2	CAITTPPAGAGTGELFF	TGTGCCATCACAACTCCCCCAGCGGGAGCGGGCACCGGGGAGCTGTTTTTT
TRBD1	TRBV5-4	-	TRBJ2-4	CASSQRTGQGAKNIQYF	TGTGCCAGCAGCCAGAGAACGGGACAGGGGGCCAAAAACATTCAGTACTTC
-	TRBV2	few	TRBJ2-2	CASSLLRKNANTGELFF	TGTGCCAGCAGTCTATTGCGGAAGAACGCGAACACCGGGGAGCTGTTTTTT
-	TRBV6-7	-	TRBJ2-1	CASSYSPPGRLSSYNEQFF	TGTGCCAGCAGTTACTCACCCCCGGGACGGCTAAGCTCCTACAATGAGCAGTTCTTC
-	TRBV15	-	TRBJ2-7	CATSTTSGFEQYF	TGTGCCACCAGCACCACCTCAGGGTTCGAGCAGTACTTC
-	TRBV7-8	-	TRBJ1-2	CASSFAANYGYTF	TGTGCCAGCAGCTTTGCGGCTAACTATGGCTACACCTTC
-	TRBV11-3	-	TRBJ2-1	CASSLGPGRNEQFF	TGTGCCAGCAGCTTAGGGCCAGGGCGCAATGAGCAGTTCTTC
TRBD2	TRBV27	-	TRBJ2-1	CASSGGLAGNEQFF	TGTGCCAGCAGTGGCGGACTAGCGGGGAATGAGCAGTTCTTC
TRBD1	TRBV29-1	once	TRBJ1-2	CSVDGDRGNYGYTF	TGCAGCGTTGATGGGGACAGGGGAAACTATGGCTACACCTTC
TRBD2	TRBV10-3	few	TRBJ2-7	CAISTSGTYEQYF	TGTGCCATCAGCACTAGCGGGACCTACGAGCAGTACTTC
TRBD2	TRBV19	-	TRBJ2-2	CASKGVAGGPKGGELFF	TGTGCCAGTAAGGGAGTAGCGGGAGGCCCCAAGGGCGGGGAGCTGTTTTTT
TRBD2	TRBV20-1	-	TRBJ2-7	CSASREYEQYF	TGCAGTGCTTCGCGGGAGTACGAGCAGTACTTC